A single sample gave rise to the 32 T cell receptor beta chains below, sequenced in a study of blood T cell repertoires in COVID-19. Clones were read by immunoSEQ multiplex PCR, and TCRdb kept only the in-frame ones, dropping some. The repertoire includes under 100,000 clones, about 89% of them detected once, and approximately 18% sits in the top ten. Sequenced material: peripheral blood. These receptors were collected from a human donor in a cohort sampled during active COVID-19.

This clone was detected only once. The J gene is TRBJ2-3, the V gene TRBV4-2; D possibly corresponds to TRBD2 (7 bases). Germline CDR1 LGHNA, CDR2 YNFKEQ. There are 16 residues in the CDR3. V was pared by 5 bases and J by 6 bases, with 21 bases between. The CDR3: CASSYQAAGAGDTQYF. DNA for the CDR3: TGTGCCAGCAGCTATCAGGCTGCGGGGGCGGGGGATACGCAGTATTTT.

This clone occurred a few times. V gene TRBV6-2 or TRBV6-3 combines with J gene TRBJ1-2; 7 nucleotides align to TRBD1. The germline V gene has CDR1 MNHEY and CDR2 SVGEGT. This CDR3 spans 15 amino acids. J was trimmed by 0 bases and V by 5 bases; bases with no gene match: 6. As DNA, the CDR3 is TGTGCCAGCAGTAACAGGGGTCTAGCTAACTATGGCTACACCTTC. Translating gives CASSNRGLANYGYTF.

V and J are TRBV7-9 and TRBJ2-7; 9 positions match TRBD1. Germline V CDR1 and CDR2: SEHNR, FQNEAQ (reference sequence). The CDR3 contains 16 residues. The trim removed 3 bases at V and 4 bases at J, leaving 10 bases unmatched. The DNA of the CDR3 is TGTGCCAGCAGCTTGCCATCCGGGACAGGGTCATACGAGCAGTACTTC. Translated, it gives CASSLPSGTGSYEQYF.

The rearrangement links TRBV10-2 to TRBJ2-1; the match to TRBD1 covers 8 bases. This CDR3 has 14 amino acids. V dropped 0 bases and J dropped 10; count of bases not matched to a gene: 5. Germline assignment: CDR1 WSHSY and CDR2 SAAADI. DNA of the CDR3: TGCGCCAGCAGTGAGTCAGGCAGGGGGCGGGAGCAGTTCTTC. Its translation: CASSESGRGREQFF.

This clone appeared a few times. This chain links TRBV6-4 with TRBJ2-7; 8 bases map to TRBD2. V trimming: 10 bases; J trimming: 3 bases; junction bases outside the gene matches: 17. The CDR3 consists of 16 residues. Per germline, CDR1 MRHNA and CDR2 SNTAGT. The CDR3 sequence is CATEDFQAGARYEQYF. CDR3 nucleotides: TGTGCCACCGAGGATTTTCAAGCGGGGGCCCGCTACGAGCAGTACTTC.

The chain carries TRBV5-1 and TRBJ1-1, with D perhaps TRBD1 (5 bases). This CDR3 is built from 13 residues. Germline CDR1 SGHRS, CDR2 YFSETQ. V gave up 0 bases and J gave up 11 bases, with 14 bases separating them. The CDR3, as DNA: TGCGCCAGCAGCTTGGGCCAGGGAAGCTGGGCTTTCTTT. Amino acids: CASSLGQGSWAFF.

This clone was recorded only once. The chain couples TRBV7-2 to TRBJ1-5; D may be TRBD1 (5 bases). Per the germline V gene, CDR1 is SGHTA and CDR2 is FQGNSA. V was cut by 3 bases and J by 3 bases, with 12 bases left in between. The CDR3 totals 15 residues. The CDR3 here is CASSFEGHNNQPQHF. The CDR3 DNA reads TGTGCCAGCAGCTTCGAAGGACACAACAATCAGCCCCAGCATTTT.

This chain connects TRBV7-2 to TRBJ1-5; D is possibly TRBD1 (5 bases). Deletions cut 2 bases from V and 1 base from J, with 6 bases between. This CDR3 has 14 amino acids. Germline lookup yields CDR1 SGHTA and CDR2 FQGNSA. The DNA for the CDR3 is TGTGCCAGCAGCTTAAGACAGAGCAATCAGCCCCAGCATTTT. Its translation: CASSLRQSNQPQHF.

V is TRBV14 and J is TRBJ2-5, with a possible D match to TRBD1 (6 bases). The CDR3 spans 14 residues. Trimming cost V 8 bases and J 4 bases, with 17 bases left between them. Germline V gene lookup returns CDR1 SGHDN and CDR2 FVKESK. In DNA, the CDR3 is TGTGCCAGCCGAGCAACAGGGTACCGAGAGACCCAGTACTTC. Its protein is CASRATGYRETQYF. Full variable domain (missing parts from reference TRBV14 and TRBJ2-5): EAGVTQFPSHSVIEKGQTVTLRCDPISGHDNLYWYRRVMGKEIKFLLHFVKESKQDESGMPNNRFLAERTGGTYSTLKVQPAELEDSGVYFCASRATGYRETQYFGPGTRLLVL.

This sequence joins TRBV30 and TRBJ1-1, with D possibly being TRBD1 (5 bases). The CDR3 covers 14 residues. The ends were cut back, 3 bases at V and 4 bases at J, with 15 bases in the middle. CDR1 and CDR2 (germline): GTSNPN, SVGIG (reference sequence). Here the CDR3 reads CAWRHQGTGTEAFF. CDR3 bases: TGTGCCTGGAGGCACCAGGGTACGGGCACTGAAGCTTTCTTT.

V usage is TRBV19 and J usage is TRBJ2-2; D not resolved. The V gene's germline CDR1 is LNHDA and CDR2 SQIVND (reference sequence). Trimming pared 3 bases from V and 7 bases from J, leaving 12 bases between. CDR3 size: 14 residues. CDR3 nucleotide sequence: TGTGCCAGTAGTATCGGTTCCCTGGTCGGGGAGCTGTTTTTT. Translation gives CASSIGSLVGELFF.

This clone occurred a few times. This chain connects TRBV7-9 to TRBJ2-1; TRBD1 matches 12 bases. The trim removed 3 bases at V and 6 bases at J, leaving 6 bases unmatched. Germline V gene data show CDR1 as SEHNR and CDR2 as FQNEAQ (reference sequence). This CDR3 comprises 16 residues. CDR3 nucleotides: TGTGCCAGCAGCTTCCTGCCGGGACAGGGGGCCAATGAGCAGTTCTTC. As protein: CASSFLPGQGANEQFF.

The chain couples TRBV7-2 to TRBJ2-7; 7 nucleotides align to TRBD1. Looked up from germline, CDR1 is SGHTA and CDR2 is FQGNSA. J was trimmed by 0 bases and V by 5 bases; bases with no gene match: 4. This CDR3 contains 14 residues. CDR3 residues: CASSPTGVSYEQYF. For the CDR3, the DNA is TGTGCCAGCAGCCCTACAGGGGTCTCCTACGAGCAGTACTTC. Looking up the rest from reference TRBV7-2 and TRBJ2-7 gives the full variable domain: GAGVSQSPSNKVTEKGKDVELRCDPISGHTALYWYRQSLGQGLEFLIYFQGNSAPDKSGLPSDRFSAERTGGSVSTLTIQRTQQEDSAVYLCASSPTGVSYEQYFGPGTRLTVT.

The chain joins TRBV3-1 (or the pseudogene TRBV3-2) to TRBJ1-2; no reliable D call. From germline, CDR1 is LGHDT and CDR2 YNNKEL (reference sequence). The CDR3 runs to 15 residues. Trimming took 7 bases from V and 4 from J, leaving 19 bases between them. The CDR3 loop is CASTPRGNTLYGYTF. CDR3 DNA sequence: TGTGCCAGCACCCCAAGAGGGAACACCCTCTATGGCTACACCTTC.

This rearrangement joins TRBV27 to TRBJ1-5, with D unresolved. The CDR3 runs to 13 residues. V was clipped by 4 bases and J by 9 bases, with 13 bases between them. CDR1 is MNHEY, CDR2 SMNVEV, per germline (reference sequence). The CDR3 DNA sequence: TGTGCCAGCAGTTCCGCAGGTATCACGCCCCAGCATTTT. Translating gives CASSSAGITPQHF.

This sequence joins TRBV28 and TRBJ1-1; no firm D call. Deletions cut 6 bases from V and 0 bases from J, with 5 bases between. Per the germline V gene, CDR1 is MDHEN and CDR2 is SYDVKM. The CDR3 runs 12 residues. DNA of the CDR3: TGTGCCAGCAGGGACTTGAACACTGAAGCTTTCTTT. It codes for CASRDLNTEAFF. Full variable domain (outside the CDR3, taken from reference TRBV28 and TRBJ1-1): DVKVTQSSRYLVKRTGEKVFLECVQDMDHENMFWYRQDPGLGLRLIYFSYDVKMKEKGDIPEGYSVSREKKERFSLILESASTNQTSMYLCASRDLNTEAFFGQGTRLTVV.

As for this clone: The same CDR3 also results from other DNA sequences found in this sample. This chain connects TRBV7-2 to TRBJ2-7, with TRBD2 identical over 8 bases. Germline V gives CDR1 SGHTA, CDR2 FQGNSA. The CDR3 covers 14 residues. V shed 1 base and J 3 bases; nucleotides not matched to a gene: 2. This CDR3 reads CASSLGGTSYEQYF. CDR3 sequence (DNA): TGTGCCAGCAGCTTAGGTGGGACTAGCTACGAGCAGTACTTC.

The chain combines TRBV27 with TRBJ2-3, with 14 bases fitting TRBD2. J was trimmed by 1 base and V by 10 bases; bases with no gene match: 7. The CDR3 is 16 residues long. Germline V gene sequence: CDR1 MNHEY, CDR2 SMNVEV (reference sequence). CDR3 nucleotides: TGTGCCACAGGACTAGCGGGGGGCTGGGGCACAGATACGCAGTATTTT. Translation gives CATGLAGGWGTDTQYF.

J is TRBJ2-7 and V is TRBV7-9; 7 nucleotides align to TRBD1. V trimming: 6 bases; J trimming: 3 bases; junction bases outside the gene matches: 8. CDR1 SEHNR and CDR2 FQNEAQ come from the germline V gene (reference sequence). The length of the CDR3 is 14 residues. The CDR3 is CASRDTGASYEQYF. In nucleotides, the CDR3 is TGTGCCAGCAGAGATACAGGGGCCAGCTACGAGCAGTACTTC.

This sequence joins TRBV5-1 and TRBJ1-1, with 7 bases matching TRBD1. V shed 2 bases, J shed 5 bases, and the junction held 9 bases outside the gene matches. This CDR3 contains 15 residues. Germline-derived CDR1 and CDR2 are SGHRS and YFSETQ. This CDR3 is CASSLRTGEFTEAFF. The DNA of the CDR3 is TGCGCCAGCAGCTTAAGGACAGGAGAGTTTACTGAAGCTTTCTTT.

This sequence joins TRBV21-1 and TRBJ2-1; the table assigns TRBD1, which was not confirmed against the DNA. TRBV21-1 is a pseudogene. The CDR3 extends over 16 amino acids. CDR3 DNA: TGTGCCGCCAGCCTCCCAGTCCGGGGACAATACAATGAGCAGTTCTTC. Its protein product is CAASLPVRGQYNEQFF.

This clone has just one count. The CDR3 protein is CASNYGQSNTEAFF. The CDR3 region has the DNA TGCGCCAGCAACTACGGACAGTCGAACACTGAAGCTTTCTTT. The chain combines TRBV5-1 with TRBJ1-1; D possibly corresponds to TRBD1 (6 bases). CDR3 length: 14 amino acids. Trimming took off 6 bases at V and 1 base at J, with 13 bases between the two ends. Per the germline V gene, CDR1 is SGHRS and CDR2 is YFSETQ.

V is TRBV7-2 and J is TRBJ2-5; 8 nucleotides align to TRBD1. The germline V gene has CDR1 SGHTA and CDR2 FQGNSA. The CDR3 spans 15 residues. V lost 3 bases, J lost 5 bases, and 8 bases stayed unmatched. CDR3 nucleotides: TGTGCCAGCAGCTTTCGGACAGGGAGGTCCGAGACCCAGTACTTC. It translates to CASSFRTGRSETQYF.

This chain links TRBV7-2 with TRBJ2-1, with 10 bases aligning to TRBD2. The J segment lost 3 bases and the V segment lost 5 bases, leaving 7 bases of the junction unmatched. The CDR3 length is 16 residues. Germline V lookup: CDR1 SGHTA, CDR2 FQGNSA. The CDR3 region has the DNA TGTGCCAGCAGCCTGATAGCGGGGGGTGGCTACAATGAGCAGTTCTTC. Amino acid sequence: CASSLIAGGGYNEQFF.

This clone was observed a single time. The rearrangement links TRBV18 to TRBJ2-7; 8 bases match TRBD1. With 4 bases clipped from V and 5 bases from J, the junction kept 7 bases outside the gene matches. The germline CDR1 and CDR2 sequences are KGHSH and LQKENI. CDR3 length equals 14 residues. The CDR3 loop reads CASSLRQGFHEQYF. CDR3 coding DNA: TGTGCCAGCTCACTACGACAGGGGTTCCACGAGCAGTACTTC.

The rearrangement links TRBV19 to TRBJ1-2, with D possibly matching TRBD1 (6 bases). Germline CDR1 is LNHDA and CDR2 is SQIVND (reference sequence). V was shortened by 3 bases and J by 6 bases, with 11 bases between the two germline ends. CDR3 size: 13 residues. This CDR3 is CASSINRDHGYTF. CDR3 coding DNA: TGTGCCAGTAGTATTAACAGGGACCATGGCTACACCTTC.

The genes are TRBV5-5 and TRBJ1-2, with a tentative D call TRBD1 (6 bases). V shed 4 bases and J shed 5 bases, with 12 bases lying between them. Per germline, CDR1 SGHKS and CDR2 YYEKEE (reference sequence). The length of the CDR3 is 13 residues. This CDR3 reads CASSPDSGYGYTF. The CDR3 DNA follows: TGTGCCAGCAGCCCGGACAGCGGATATGGCTACACCTTC.

This chain joins TRBV12-3 or TRBV12-4 and TRBJ1-2; D call uncertain. The CDR3 sequence is 13 residues long. V shed 7 bases and J shed 8 bases, with 17 bases lying between them. The CDR3 is CASTPPGFFGYTF. The CDR3 coding sequence is TGTGCCAGCACTCCCCCGGGGTTTTTCGGCTACACCTTC.

This clone was counted only a few times. The chain carries TRBV19 and TRBJ1-5, with D uncertain. V was shortened by 7 bases and J by 3 bases, with 13 bases between the two germline ends. The CDR3 has 14 residues. Germline CDR1 is LNHDA and CDR2 is SQIVND (reference sequence). The CDR3 protein is CASKEQLPNQPQHF. In nucleotides, the CDR3 is TGTGCCAGTAAGGAACAGCTACCCAATCAGCCCCAGCATTTT.

This sequence joins TRBV29-1 and TRBJ1-2, with TRBD1 identical over 9 bases. The germline CDR1 and CDR2 sequences are SQVTM and ANQGSEA. V was clipped by 7 bases and J by 6 bases; unmatched bases: 9. The CDR3 runs to 13 residues. As DNA, the CDR3 is TGCAGCGCCCAGGGGGGGACAGGGAATGGCTACACCTTC. As protein: CSAQGGTGNGYTF.

The V call is TRBV19, the J call TRBJ1-2, with 7 bases matching TRBD1. There are 15 residues in the CDR3. With V trimmed by 5 bases and J by 2 bases, 8 bases remained unmatched. Looked up from germline, CDR1 is LNHDA and CDR2 is SQIVND (reference sequence). CDR3 sequence (DNA): TGTGCCAGTAGTCTTGGGGGGACAGAGAACTATGGCTACACCTTC. Translating it yields CASSLGGTENYGYTF.

This chain links TRBV6-4 with TRBJ2-1; 7 bases are a match to TRBD1. V dropped 6 bases and J dropped 1; count of bases not matched to a gene: 6. Germline-derived CDR1 and CDR2 are MRHNA and SNTAGT. There are 15 residues in the CDR3. CDR3: CASRRDSLSYNEQFF. The CDR3 bases are TGTGCCAGCAGGAGGGACAGTTTATCCTACAATGAGCAGTTCTTC.